The T cell receptor (beta chain) described here comes from a study of blood T cell repertoires in COVID-19. For the study at large: Sites across the United States, Italy and Spain contributed samples from acute and convalescent COVID-19. T cells, B-cell-depleted T cells, or PBMCs provided the cDNA or gDNA that served as material.

Source study methods: Using reference gene primer amplification, nucleated cell counts were estimated. Assay: immunoSEQ multiplex PCR; the TCRdb copy retains only in-frame clones and omits some. V and J calls and clone size are those listed in that table; D and trimming were worked out from the DNA. The sample includes 98,000 or so clones, more than 80% seen only once; the top ten take roughly 29%. The CDR3 sequence is 15 residues long. V shed 5 bases and J 3 bases; nucleotides not matched to a gene: 6. CDR1 and CDR2 (germline): SNHLY, FYNNEI. The receptor was derived from a man in his 60s with acute or convalescent COVID-19. Sequencing used peripheral blood. This sequence joins TRBV2 and TRBJ1-5; 8 bases align to TRBD1. CDR3 DNA sequence: TGTGCCAGCAGTCGGACAGGGTCTTACAATCAGCCCCAGCATTTT. Translation: CASSRTGSYNQPQHF.